Listed below are T cell receptor beta chains from one sample, sequenced in a study of blood T cell repertoires in COVID-19. Sequenced by immunoSEQ multiplex PCR; TCRdb stores in-frame clones only, minus some. The sample records around 200,000 clones, roughly 86% being singletons. The sequenced material came from peripheral blood. Receptors were obtained from a man aged 70-80 years with acute or convalescent COVID-19. CDR3s include the opening cysteine and the closing phenylalanine or tryptophan. Fields, in order: clone size, V gene, J gene, D gene, CDR3 DNA, CDR3 protein. The D gene is left open where the match is weak. Size values are once, few and many counts, or a class for expanded clones, and some rows have none.

abundance: NA; v_gene: TRBV9; j_gene: TRBJ2-2; d_gene: NA; CDR3nt: TGTGCCAGCAGCGCACGATCTACAGGGAGCAGCACCGGGGAGCTGTTTTTT; CDR3aa: CASSARSTGSSTGELFF
abundance: few; v_gene: TRBV5-4; j_gene: TRBJ2-2; d_gene: TRBD1; CDR3nt: TGTGCCAGCAGCCCTGGGACAGGGAGACCGAACACCGGGGAGCTGTTTTTT; CDR3aa: CASSPGTGRPNTGELFF
abundance: NA; v_gene: TRBV13; j_gene: TRBJ2-7; d_gene: TRBD2; CDR3nt: TGTGCCAGCAGCCCCGGGACTAGCGGAATTTCCTACGAGCAGTACTTC; CDR3aa: CASSPGTSGISYEQYF
abundance: once; v_gene: TRBV12-3/TRBV12-4; j_gene: TRBJ1-6; d_gene: NA; CDR3nt: TGTGCCAGCAGCCCCGCGGGATCACCCCTCCACTTT; CDR3aa: CASSPAGSPLHF
abundance: NA; v_gene: TRBV28; j_gene: TRBJ1-4; d_gene: NA; CDR3nt: TGTGCCAGCAGTTCCCTCACCGGGTCCGGTGAAAAACTGTTTTTT; CDR3aa: CASSSLTGSGEKLFF
abundance: NA; v_gene: TRBV29-1; j_gene: TRBJ2-7; d_gene: TRBD2; CDR3nt: TGCAGCGTTACGGGAGGATTACTAGCGGCCAGCGGGGAGCAGTACTTC; CDR3aa: CSVTGGLLAASGEQYF
abundance: NA; v_gene: TRBV19; j_gene: TRBJ1-5; d_gene: NA; CDR3nt: TGTGCCAGTAGTATAGGTGGGCCCAATCAGCCCCAGCATTTT; CDR3aa: CASSIGGPNQPQHF
abundance: once; v_gene: TRBV28; j_gene: TRBJ2-7; d_gene: TRBD2; CDR3nt: TGTGCCAGCAGCTCATTAGCGGGAGCTGAGGGAAACGAGCAGTACTTC; CDR3aa: CASSSLAGAEGNEQYF
abundance: NA; v_gene: TRBV5-1; j_gene: TRBJ2-1; d_gene: TRBD2; CDR3nt: TGCGCCAGCGCTCTAGCGGGAGGTAACGCGGCCGAGCAGTTCTTC; CDR3aa: CASALAGGNAAEQFF
abundance: NA; v_gene: TRBV5-1; j_gene: TRBJ1-1; d_gene: NA; CDR3nt: TGCGCCAGCAGCTCTTTACAGGGGAACACTGAAGCTTTCTTT; CDR3aa: CASSSLQGNTEAFF
abundance: NA; v_gene: TRBV29-1; j_gene: TRBJ1-4; d_gene: NA; CDR3nt: TGCAGCGCAACAGGGAGAACTAATGAAAAACTGTTTTTT; CDR3aa: CSATGRTNEKLFF
abundance: NA; v_gene: TRBV7-8; j_gene: TRBJ2-5; d_gene: NA; CDR3nt: TGTGCCAGCAGCCGATTAGTGGGGCTGAACAAATACCAAGAGACCCAGTACTTC; CDR3aa: CASSRLVGLNKYQETQYF
abundance: NA; v_gene: TRBV6-5; j_gene: TRBJ2-7; d_gene: NA; CDR3nt: TGTGCCAGCAGTTTGGGGGGAGAGCAGTACTTC; CDR3aa: CASSLGGEQYF
abundance: NA; v_gene: TRBV3-1/TRBV3-2; j_gene: TRBJ1-5; d_gene: NA; CDR3nt: TGTGCCAGCACCGATGCGGGGGGGCGGCCCCAGCATTTT; CDR3aa: CASTDAGGRPQHF
abundance: NA; v_gene: TRBV29-1; j_gene: TRBJ1-5; d_gene: NA; CDR3nt: TGCAGCGCCCTGGGCCAGAATCAGCCCCAGCATTTT; CDR3aa: CSALGQNQPQHF
abundance: once; v_gene: TRBV13; j_gene: TRBJ2-7; d_gene: NA; CDR3nt: TGTGCCAGCAGCCTCAGCTCCTACGAGCAGTACTTC; CDR3aa: CASSLSSYEQYF
abundance: NA; v_gene: TRBV29-1; j_gene: TRBJ2-3; d_gene: TRBD2; CDR3nt: TGCAGAGTTGCTGGGACTAGCGGCACAGATACGCAGTATTTT; CDR3aa: CRVAGTSGTDTQYF
abundance: NA; v_gene: TRBV10-3; j_gene: TRBJ1-5; d_gene: TRBD1; CDR3nt: TGTGCCATCAGCGGGAGACCGGGACAGGGGGACTTTAATCAGCCCCAGCATTTT; CDR3aa: CAISGRPGQGDFNQPQHF
abundance: NA; v_gene: TRBV2; j_gene: TRBJ1-1; d_gene: TRBD1; CDR3nt: TGTGCCAGCAGTCCTGGGGAAGGACAGGGTGGAACTGAAGCTTTCTTT; CDR3aa: CASSPGEGQGGTEAFF
abundance: NA; v_gene: TRBV29-1; j_gene: TRBJ1-2; d_gene: TRBD1; CDR3nt: TGCAGCACACGACAGGGGGTCTCTTATGGCTACACCTTC; CDR3aa: CSTRQGVSYGYTF
abundance: NA; v_gene: TRBV9; j_gene: TRBJ2-2; d_gene: TRBD2; CDR3nt: TGTGCCAGCAGCGTAGCTCCCCCGGGACTAGCGGGGGGATCCGGGGAGCTGTTTTTT; CDR3aa: CASSVAPPGLAGGSGELFF
abundance: NA; v_gene: TRBV19; j_gene: TRBJ2-3; d_gene: NA; CDR3nt: TGTGCCAGTACGGGAAGCGGGCGATCCACAGATACGCAGTATTTT; CDR3aa: CASTGSGRSTDTQYF
abundance: NA; v_gene: TRBV7-8; j_gene: TRBJ1-2; d_gene: TRBD1; CDR3nt: TGTGCCAGCAGCAGCAGGGGGGACTATGGCTACACCTTC; CDR3aa: CASSSRGDYGYTF
abundance: NA; v_gene: TRBV9; j_gene: TRBJ2-7; d_gene: TRBD1; CDR3nt: TGTGCCAGCAGCGTAGAGGGACAGAGCTCCTACGAGCAGTACTTC; CDR3aa: CASSVEGQSSYEQYF
abundance: NA; v_gene: TRBV7-7; j_gene: TRBJ2-1; d_gene: NA; CDR3nt: TGTGCTAGCAGCTTATCTCCCGCAGACAATGAGCAGTTCTTC; CDR3aa: CASSLSPADNEQFF
abundance: NA; v_gene: TRBV15; j_gene: TRBJ1-3; d_gene: TRBD1; CDR3nt: TGTGCCACCAGCACAGGGGACAGGGGGAACACCATATATTTT; CDR3aa: CATSTGDRGNTIYF
abundance: NA; v_gene: TRBV5-6; j_gene: TRBJ1-2; d_gene: TRBD1; CDR3nt: TGTGCCAGCAGCTGGGGCCTGACAGGGCTGGGTGGCTATGGCTACACCTTC; CDR3aa: CASSWGLTGLGGYGYTF
abundance: NA; v_gene: TRBV4-1; j_gene: TRBJ1-1; d_gene: NA; CDR3nt: TGCGCCAGCAGCCAAACAGGGACGGCGAACACTGAAGCTTTCTTT; CDR3aa: CASSQTGTANTEAFF
abundance: NA; v_gene: TRBV9; j_gene: TRBJ2-2; d_gene: NA; CDR3nt: TGTGCCAGCAGCGTAGTAGGAGAGTTATCAGGGGAGCTGTTTTTT; CDR3aa: CASSVVGELSGELFF